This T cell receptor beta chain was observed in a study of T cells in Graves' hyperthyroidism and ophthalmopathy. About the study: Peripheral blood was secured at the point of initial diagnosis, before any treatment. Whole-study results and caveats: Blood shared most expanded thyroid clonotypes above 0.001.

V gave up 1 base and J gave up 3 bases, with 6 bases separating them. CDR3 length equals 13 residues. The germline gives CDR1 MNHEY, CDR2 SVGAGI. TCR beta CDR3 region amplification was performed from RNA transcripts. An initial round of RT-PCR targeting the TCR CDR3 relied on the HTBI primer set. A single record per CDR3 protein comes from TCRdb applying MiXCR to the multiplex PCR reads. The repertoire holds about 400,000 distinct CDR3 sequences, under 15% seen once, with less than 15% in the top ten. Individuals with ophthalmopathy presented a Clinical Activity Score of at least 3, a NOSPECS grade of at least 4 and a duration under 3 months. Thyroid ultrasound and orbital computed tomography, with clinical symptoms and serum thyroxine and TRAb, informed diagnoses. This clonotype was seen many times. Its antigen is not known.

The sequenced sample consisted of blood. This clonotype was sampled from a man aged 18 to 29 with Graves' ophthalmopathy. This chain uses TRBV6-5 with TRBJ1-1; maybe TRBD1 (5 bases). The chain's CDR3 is CASSYFRDTEAFF. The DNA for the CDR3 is TGTGCCAGCAGTTACTTCAGGGACACTGAAGCTTTCTTT.